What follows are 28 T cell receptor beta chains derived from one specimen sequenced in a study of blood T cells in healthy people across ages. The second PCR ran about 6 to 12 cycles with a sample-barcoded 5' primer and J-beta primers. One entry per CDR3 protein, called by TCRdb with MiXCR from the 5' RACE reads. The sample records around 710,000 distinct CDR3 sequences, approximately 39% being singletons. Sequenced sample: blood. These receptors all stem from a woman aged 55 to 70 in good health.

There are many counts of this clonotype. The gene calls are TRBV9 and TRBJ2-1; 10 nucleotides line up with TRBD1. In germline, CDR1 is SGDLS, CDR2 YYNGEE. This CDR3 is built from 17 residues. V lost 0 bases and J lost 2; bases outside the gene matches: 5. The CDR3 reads CASSVDAGQGPYNEQFF. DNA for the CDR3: TGTGCCAGCAGCGTAGATGCGGGACAGGGGCCCTACAATGAGCAGTTCTTC.

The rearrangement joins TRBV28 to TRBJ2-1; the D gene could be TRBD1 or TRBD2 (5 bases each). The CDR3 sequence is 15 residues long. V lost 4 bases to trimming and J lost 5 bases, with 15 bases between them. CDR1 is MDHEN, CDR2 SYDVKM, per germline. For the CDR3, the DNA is TGTGCCAGCAGTTCACAGGCAGGACTGGACAATGAGCAGTTCTTC. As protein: CASSSQAGLDNEQFF.

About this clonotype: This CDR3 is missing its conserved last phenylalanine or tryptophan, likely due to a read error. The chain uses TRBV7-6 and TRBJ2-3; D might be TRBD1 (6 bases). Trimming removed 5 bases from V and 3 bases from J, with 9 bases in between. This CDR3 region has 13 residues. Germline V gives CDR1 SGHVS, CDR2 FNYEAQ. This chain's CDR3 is CASSLGQTDTQYL. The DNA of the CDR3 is TGTGCCAGCAGCCTGGGACAAACAGATACGCAGTATTTG.

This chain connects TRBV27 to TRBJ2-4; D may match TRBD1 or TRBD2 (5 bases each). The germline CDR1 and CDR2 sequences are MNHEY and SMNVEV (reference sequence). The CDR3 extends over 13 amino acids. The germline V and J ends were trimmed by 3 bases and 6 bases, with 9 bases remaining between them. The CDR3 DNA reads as TGTGCCAGCAGTTTGGGGGTGGGAAACATTCAGTACTTC. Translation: CASSLGVGNIQYF.

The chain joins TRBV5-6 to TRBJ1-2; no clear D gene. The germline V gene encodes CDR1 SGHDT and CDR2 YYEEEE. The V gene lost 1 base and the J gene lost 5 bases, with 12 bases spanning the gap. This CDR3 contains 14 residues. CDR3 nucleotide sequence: TGTGCCAGCAGCTTGCGAGCTGAGAGGTATGGCTACACCTTC. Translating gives CASSLRAERYGYTF.

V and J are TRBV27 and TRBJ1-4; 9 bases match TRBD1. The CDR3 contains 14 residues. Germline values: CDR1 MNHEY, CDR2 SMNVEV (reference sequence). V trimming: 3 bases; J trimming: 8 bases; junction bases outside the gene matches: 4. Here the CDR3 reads CASSFGTGIEKLFF. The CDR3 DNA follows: TGTGCCAGCAGTTTCGGGACAGGGATCGAAAAACTGTTTTTT.

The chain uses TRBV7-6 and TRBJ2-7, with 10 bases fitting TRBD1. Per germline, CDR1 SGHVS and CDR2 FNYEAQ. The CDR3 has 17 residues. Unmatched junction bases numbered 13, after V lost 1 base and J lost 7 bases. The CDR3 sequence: CASSLVLGGQGSREQYF. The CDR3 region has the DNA TGTGCCAGCAGCTTAGTACTCGGGGGACAGGGGTCAAGGGAGCAGTACTTC.

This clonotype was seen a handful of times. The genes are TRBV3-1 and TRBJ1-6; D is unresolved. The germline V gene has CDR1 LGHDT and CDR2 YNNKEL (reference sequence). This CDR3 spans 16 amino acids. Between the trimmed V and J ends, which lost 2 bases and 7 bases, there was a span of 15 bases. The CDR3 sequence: CASSQSPVEANSPLHF. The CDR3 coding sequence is TGTGCCAGCAGCCAATCCCCAGTGGAAGCGAATTCACCCCTCCACTTT.

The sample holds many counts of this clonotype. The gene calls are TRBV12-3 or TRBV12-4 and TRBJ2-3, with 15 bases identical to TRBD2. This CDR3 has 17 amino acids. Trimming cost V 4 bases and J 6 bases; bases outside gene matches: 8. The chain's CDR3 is CASSSRGLAGGHDTQYF. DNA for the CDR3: TGTGCCAGCAGTTCTCGCGGACTAGCGGGGGGGCATGATACGCAGTATTTT.

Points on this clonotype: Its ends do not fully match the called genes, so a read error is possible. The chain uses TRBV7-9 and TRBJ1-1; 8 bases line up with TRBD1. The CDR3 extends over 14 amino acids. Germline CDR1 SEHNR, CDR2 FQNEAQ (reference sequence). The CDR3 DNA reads TGTGCCAGCAGCTTAGGACAGGGGAACATTGAAGCTTTCTTT. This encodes CASSLGQGNIEAFF.

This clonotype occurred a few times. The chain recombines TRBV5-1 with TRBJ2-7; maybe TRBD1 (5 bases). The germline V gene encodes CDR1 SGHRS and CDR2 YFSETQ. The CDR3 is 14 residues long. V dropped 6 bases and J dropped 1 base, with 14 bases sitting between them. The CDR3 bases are TGCGCCAGCACACTATTGCCAGGGTCCTACGAGCAGTACTTC. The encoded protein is CASTLLPGSYEQYF.

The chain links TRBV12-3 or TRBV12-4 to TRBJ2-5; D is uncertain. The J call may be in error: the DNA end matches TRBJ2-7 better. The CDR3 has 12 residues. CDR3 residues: CASSYRLDEQYF. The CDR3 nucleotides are TGTGCCAGCAGTTACCGGCTAGACGAGCAGTACTTC.

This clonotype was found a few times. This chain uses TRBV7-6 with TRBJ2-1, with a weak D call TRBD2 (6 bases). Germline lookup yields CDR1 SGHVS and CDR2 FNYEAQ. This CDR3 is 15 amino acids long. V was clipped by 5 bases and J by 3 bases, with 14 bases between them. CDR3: CASSTGLNLYNEQFF. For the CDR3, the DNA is TGTGCCAGCAGCACGGGACTCAACCTCTACAATGAGCAGTTCTTC.

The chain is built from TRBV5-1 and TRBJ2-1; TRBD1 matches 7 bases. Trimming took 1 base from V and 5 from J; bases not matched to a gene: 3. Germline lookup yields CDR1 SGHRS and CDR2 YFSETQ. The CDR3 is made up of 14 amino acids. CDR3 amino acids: CASSLTGVDNEQFF. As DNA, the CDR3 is TGCGCCAGCAGCTTGACAGGGGTAGACAATGAGCAGTTCTTC.

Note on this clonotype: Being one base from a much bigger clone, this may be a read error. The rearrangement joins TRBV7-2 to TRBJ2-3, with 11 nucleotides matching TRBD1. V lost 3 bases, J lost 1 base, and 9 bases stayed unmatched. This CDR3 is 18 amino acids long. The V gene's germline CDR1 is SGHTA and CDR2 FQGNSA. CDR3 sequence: CASSFSSGTGGRTDTQYF. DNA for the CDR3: TGTGCCAGCAGCTTTTCCTCCGGGACAGGGGGTCGCACAGATACGCAGTATTTT. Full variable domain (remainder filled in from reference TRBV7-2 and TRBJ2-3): GAGVSQSPSNKVTEKGKDVELRCDPISGHTALYWYRQSLGQGLEFLIYFQGNSAPDKSGLPSDRFSAERTGGSVSTLTIQRTQQEDSAVYLCASSFSSGTGGRTDTQYFGPGTRLTVL.

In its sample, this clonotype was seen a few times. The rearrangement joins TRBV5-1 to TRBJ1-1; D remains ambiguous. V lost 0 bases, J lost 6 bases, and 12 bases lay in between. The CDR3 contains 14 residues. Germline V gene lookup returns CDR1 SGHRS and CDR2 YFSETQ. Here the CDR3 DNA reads TGCGCCAGCAGCTTGGCCAGTAGGGTCGCTGAAGCTTTCTTT. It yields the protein CASSLASRVAEAFF.

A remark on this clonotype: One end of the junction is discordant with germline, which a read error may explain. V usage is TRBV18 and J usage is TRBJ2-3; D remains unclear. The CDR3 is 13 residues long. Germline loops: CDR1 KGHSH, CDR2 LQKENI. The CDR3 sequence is CAGSLGVTDTQYF. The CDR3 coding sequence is TGTGCCGGCTCACTCGGTGTCACAGATACGCAGTATTTT.

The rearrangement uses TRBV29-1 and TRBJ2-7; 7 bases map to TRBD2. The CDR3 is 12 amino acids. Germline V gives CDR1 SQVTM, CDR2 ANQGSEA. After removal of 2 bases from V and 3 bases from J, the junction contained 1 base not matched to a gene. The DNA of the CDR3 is TGCAGCGTTGAAACTAGCGACTACGAGCAGTACTTC. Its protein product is CSVETSDYEQYF.

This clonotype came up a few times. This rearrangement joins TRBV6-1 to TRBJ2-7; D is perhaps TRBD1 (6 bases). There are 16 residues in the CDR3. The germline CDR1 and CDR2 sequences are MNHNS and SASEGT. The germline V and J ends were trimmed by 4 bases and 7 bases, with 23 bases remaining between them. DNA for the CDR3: TGTGCCAGCAGTGCCGTAGGGGGTTCCACGTGGAATGAGCAGTACTTC. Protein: CASSAVGGSTWNEQYF.

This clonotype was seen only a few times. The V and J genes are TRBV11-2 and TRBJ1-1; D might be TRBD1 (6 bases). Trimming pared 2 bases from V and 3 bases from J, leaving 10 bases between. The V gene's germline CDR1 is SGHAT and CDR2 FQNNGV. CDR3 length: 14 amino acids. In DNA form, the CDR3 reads TGTGCCAGCAGCTTAATGGGGGCCGACACTGAAGCTTTCTTT. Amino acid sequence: CASSLMGADTEAFF.

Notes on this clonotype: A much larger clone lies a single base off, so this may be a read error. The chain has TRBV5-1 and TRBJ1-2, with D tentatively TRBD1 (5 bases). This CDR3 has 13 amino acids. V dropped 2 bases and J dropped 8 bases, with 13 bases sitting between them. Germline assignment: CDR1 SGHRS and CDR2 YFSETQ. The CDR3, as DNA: TGCGCCAGCAGCTTTACAGGTGCTGAAGGCTACACCTTC. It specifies CASSFTGAEGYTF.

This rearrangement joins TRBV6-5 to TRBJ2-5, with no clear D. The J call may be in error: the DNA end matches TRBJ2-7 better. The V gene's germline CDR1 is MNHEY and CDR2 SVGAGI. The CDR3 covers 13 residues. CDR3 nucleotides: TGTGCCAGTCGTAGGGAAAAGGGCTACGAGCAGTACTTC. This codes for CASRREKGYEQYF.

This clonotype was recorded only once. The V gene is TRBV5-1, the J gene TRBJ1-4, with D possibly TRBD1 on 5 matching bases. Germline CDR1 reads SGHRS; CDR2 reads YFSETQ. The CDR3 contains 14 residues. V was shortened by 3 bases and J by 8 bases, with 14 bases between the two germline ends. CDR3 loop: CASSSGGLGEKLFF. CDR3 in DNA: TGCGCCAGCAGCTCCGGGGGTCTCGGGGAAAAACTGTTTTTT.

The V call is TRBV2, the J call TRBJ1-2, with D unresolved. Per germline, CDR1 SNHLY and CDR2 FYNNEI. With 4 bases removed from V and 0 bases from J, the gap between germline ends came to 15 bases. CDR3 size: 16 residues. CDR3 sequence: CASSGSLGPSNYGYTF. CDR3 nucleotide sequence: TGTGCCAGCAGTGGTAGTCTGGGCCCCTCTAACTATGGCTACACCTTC.

The CDR3 sequence is CASSLAAGAYEQYF. The CDR3 nucleotides read TGTGCCAGCAGCTTAGCAGCGGGAGCCTACGAGCAGTACTTC. The V gene is TRBV7-2, the J gene TRBJ2-7, with 8 bases identical to TRBD2. CDR3 size: 14 residues. V was pared by 0 bases and J by 2 bases, with 0 bases of the junction left unmatched. Germline loops: CDR1 SGHTA, CDR2 FQGNSA.

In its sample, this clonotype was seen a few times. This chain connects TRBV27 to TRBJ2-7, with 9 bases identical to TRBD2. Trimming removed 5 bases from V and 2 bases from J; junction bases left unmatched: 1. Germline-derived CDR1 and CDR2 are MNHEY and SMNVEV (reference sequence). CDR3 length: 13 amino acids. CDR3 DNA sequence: TGTGCCAGCAGTCTAGCGGGACCCTACGAGCAGTACTTC. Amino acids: CASSLAGPYEQYF.

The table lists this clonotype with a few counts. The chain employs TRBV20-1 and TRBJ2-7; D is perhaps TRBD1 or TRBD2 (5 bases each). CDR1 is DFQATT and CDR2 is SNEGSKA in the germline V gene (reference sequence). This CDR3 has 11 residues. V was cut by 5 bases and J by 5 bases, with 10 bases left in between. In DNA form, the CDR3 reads TGCAGTGCTGCCCGGGACCACGAGCAGTACTTC. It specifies CSAARDHEQYF.

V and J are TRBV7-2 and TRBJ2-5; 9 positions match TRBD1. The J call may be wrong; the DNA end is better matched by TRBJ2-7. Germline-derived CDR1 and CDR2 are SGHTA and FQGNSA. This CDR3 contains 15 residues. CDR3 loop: CASSFRDRVTYEQYF. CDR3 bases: TGTGCCAGCAGCTTCCGGGACAGGGTGACCTACGAGCAGTACTTC.